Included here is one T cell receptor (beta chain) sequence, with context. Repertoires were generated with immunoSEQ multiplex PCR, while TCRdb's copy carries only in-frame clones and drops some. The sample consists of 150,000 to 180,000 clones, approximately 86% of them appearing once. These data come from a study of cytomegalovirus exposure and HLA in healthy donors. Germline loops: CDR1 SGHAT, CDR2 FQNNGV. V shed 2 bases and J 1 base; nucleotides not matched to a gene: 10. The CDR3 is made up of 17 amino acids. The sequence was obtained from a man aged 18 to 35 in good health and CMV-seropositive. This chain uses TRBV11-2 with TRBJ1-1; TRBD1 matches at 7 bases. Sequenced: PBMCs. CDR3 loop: CASSLIGSGTENTEAFF. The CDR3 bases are TGTGCCAGCAGCTTAATCGGTTCGGGGACAGAGAACACTGAAGCTTTCTTT.